The clone carrying this T cell receptor (beta chain) has only a few counts. What it recognizes is unknown. The sample is drawn from a study of blood T cells in healthy people across ages. Each donor gave 9.5 to 10 milliliters of peripheral blood. Total RNA extraction produced at least 6 micrograms (per sample) for the study. Notes on the study in general: Age showed a roughly linear inverse relationship with TCR beta diversity per million T cells.

The second PCR ran about 6 to 11 cycles with a sample-barcoded 5' primer and J-beta primers. Each cDNA molecule, via a template-switch adaptor with 12 random nucleotides, was tagged. TCRdb ran MiXCR on the 5' RACE reads and lists one entry per CDR3 protein. Counted here are hundreds of thousands of distinct CDR3 sequences, 45% to 60% occurring once; the ten biggest clones make up under 65%. The CDR3 is made up of 15 amino acids. V was clipped by 3 bases and J by 2 bases; unmatched bases: 2. Germline V gene lookup returns CDR1 MDHEN and CDR2 SYDVKM. The TCR comes from a man in his sixties in good health. The sample was blood. The V gene is TRBV28, the J gene TRBJ1-5; TRBD1 matches 9 bases. The CDR3 loop is CASSFRTGGNQPQHF. CDR3 DNA sequence: TGTGCCAGCAGTTTCAGGACAGGGGGCAATCAGCCCCAGCATTTT.